This T cell receptor (beta chain) is from a study of technical replicates of blood from a few donors. The CDR3 has 15 residues. Trimming took off 7 bases at V and 2 bases at J, with 16 bases between the two ends. CDR1 and CDR2 (germline): MNHEY, SMNVEV (reference sequence). TCRdb's table, derived via immunoSEQ multiplex PCR, lists solely in-frame clones and lacks some. The sample holds about 72,000 clones, about 95% seen once. This sequence joins TRBV27 and TRBJ2-3; D may be TRBD1 (6 bases). What was sequenced was T cells isolated from PBMCs. This sequence originates from a human donor in good health. CDR3 bases: TGTGCCAGCACCGCGACAGGTTCCTCCACAGATACGCAGTATTTT. Encoded protein: CASTATGSSTDTQYF.